Described below is a single T cell receptor beta chain sequence and its context. Its matching antigen is unknown. This record belongs to a study of cytomegalovirus exposure and HLA in healthy donors. Whole-study results and caveats: For most TCR sequences rarity was the rule, although some public TCRs occurred in many donors.

This CDR3 is built from 15 residues. CDR1 MNHEY and CDR2 SMNVEV come from the germline V gene (reference sequence). V lost 2 bases and J lost 2, with 11 bases in between. Produced via immunoSEQ multiplex PCR; TCRdb's table is partial and in-frame only. The sample gives 82,000 or so clones, roughly 94% of which show up once; 0.69% is in the top ten. Material: PBMCs. The clonotype originates from a woman in her late teens or twenties in good health and CMV-seronegative. The V call is TRBV27, the J call TRBJ2-3; D unclear. This CDR3 reads CASSLQQPNTDTQYF. DNA of the CDR3: TGTGCCAGCAGTTTACAACAGCCAAACACAGATACGCAGTATTTT.